The entry that follows covers one TCR beta chain sequence. Its target is not known. The entry originates in a study of memory CD4+ T cells and cytomegalovirus serostatus. Looking at the study overall: This sample comes from healthy Belgian adults, roughly 9 CMV seropositive, approximately 22 seronegative.

V gave up 7 bases and J gave up 11 bases, with 14 bases separating them. The germline V gene has CDR1 MNHNS and CDR2 SASEGT. CDR3 length equals 11 residues. The assay was immunoSEQ multiplex PCR, and TCRdb's table has in-frame clones only and misses some. This sample has 30,000 to 40,000 clones, with nearly 80% found just once. The sort gate was single viable CD3+CD4+CD8-CD45RO+ cells for memory CD4+ T cells. Total CD4+ T cells were enriched by CD4 positive selection. The study, taken as a whole, reports: The CMV-associated TCR signature appears largely within the CD4+ memory repertoire.

What was sequenced was memory CD4+ T cells from blood. The sequence was obtained from an adult in good health and CMV-seronegative. The gene calls are TRBV6-1 and TRBJ1-1; D gene unclear. The CDR3 sequence: CASNGALGAFF. DNA for the CDR3: TGTGCCAGCAACGGTGCCCTGGGGGCTTTCTTT.